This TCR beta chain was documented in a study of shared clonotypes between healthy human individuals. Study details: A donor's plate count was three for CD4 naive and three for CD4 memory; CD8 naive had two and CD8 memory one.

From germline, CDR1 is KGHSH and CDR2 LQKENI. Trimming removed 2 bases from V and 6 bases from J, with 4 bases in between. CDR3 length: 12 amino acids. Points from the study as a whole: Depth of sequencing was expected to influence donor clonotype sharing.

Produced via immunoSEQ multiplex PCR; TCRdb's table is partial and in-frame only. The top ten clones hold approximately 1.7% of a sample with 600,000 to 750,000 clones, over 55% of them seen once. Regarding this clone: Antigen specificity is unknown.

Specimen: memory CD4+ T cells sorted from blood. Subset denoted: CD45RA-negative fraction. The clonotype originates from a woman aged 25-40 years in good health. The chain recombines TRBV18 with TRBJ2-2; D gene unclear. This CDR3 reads CASSPSPGELFF. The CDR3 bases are TGTGCCAGCTCACCAAGCCCCGGGGAGCTGTTTTTT.